Listed below are T cell receptor beta chains from one sample, sequenced in a study of vaccination and CD4 T cells after COVID-19. These receptors have no known antigen. TCRdb reanalysed the PCR reads using MiXCR and keeps one entry per CDR3 protein. The table shows under 5,000 distinct CDR3 sequences, with roughly a fifth occurring only once. The sequencing input was CD4+ T cells from blood, cultured in vitro. Receptors were obtained from a human donor who had recovered from COVID-19. Each CDR3 is given with its conserved first and last residue. Each record gives: D gene, J gene, clone size, V gene, CDR3 protein, CDR3 DNA. D genes are given only for firm matches. Clone size is stated in some rows and not others, as once, few, many or a class when expanded.

>NA|TRBJ1-1|medium-sized|TRBV2
CASCGPGGGSGQF
TGTGCCAGCTGCGGCCCGGGGGGGGGCTCAGGTCAATTT
>NA|TRBJ1-1|NA|TRBV30
CASNRLMNTEAFF
TGTGCCTCCAACAGGCTTATGAACACTGAAGCTTTCTTT
>TRBD2|TRBJ2-1|NA|TRBV12-3/TRBV12-4
CASKMRLAGDNEQFF
TGTGCCAGCAAAATGCGACTAGCGGGGGACAATGAGCAGTTCTTC
>TRBD2|TRBJ2-7|once|TRBV5-1
CASSFGTSGKDEQYF
TGCGCCAGCAGCTTCGGGACTAGCGGGAAAGACGAGCAGTACTTC
>TRBD1|TRBJ1-1|few|TRBV2
CASSSRGQGLEAFF
TGTGCCAGCAGTTCCCGAGGACAGGGATTAGAAGCTTTCTTT
>TRBD1|TRBJ2-7|NA|TRBV4-1
CASSLMDRGGEQYF
TGCGCCAGCAGCCTAATGGACAGGGGAGGGGAGCAGTACTTC
>NA|TRBJ1-2|NA|TRBV5-4
CASSTATGFNYGYTF
TGTGCCAGCAGCACAGCGACAGGTTTTAACTATGGCTACACCTTC
>NA|TRBJ1-4|few|TRBV7-9
CASIGRREKLFF
TGTGCCAGCATAGGACGAAGGGAAAAACTGTTTTTT
>NA|TRBJ1-1|few|TRBV11-1
CASSMTGNTEAFF
TGTGCCAGCAGCATGACAGGGAACACTGAAGCTTTCTTT
>NA|TRBJ2-7|once|TRBV28
CASSSGDSIHEQYF
TGTGCCAGCAGTTCGGGCGATAGCATCCACGAGCAGTACTTC
>NA|TRBJ1-5|few|TRBV5-4
CASSLSRDQPQHF
TGTGCCAGCAGCTTAAGTCGGGATCAGCCCCAGCATTTT
>NA|TRBJ2-5|NA|TRBV5-1
CASSFFNGVSGETQYF
TGCGCCAGCAGCTTTTTTAACGGGGTTTCAGGAGAGACCCAGTACTTC
>NA|TRBJ2-3|NA|TRBV12-3/TRBV12-4
CASIRGGRDTDTQYF
TGTGCCAGCATCAGGGGGGGACGGGACACAGATACGCAGTATTTT
>TRBD1|TRBJ1-2|few|TRBV20-1
CSARDRGTGLTPGRGYTF
TGCAGTGCTAGAGATAGGGGGACAGGGCTAACCCCCGGGAGGGGCTACACCTTC
>NA|TRBJ1-2|medium-sized|TRBV6-5
CASSYSPTDPGYTF
TGTGCCAGCAGTTACTCACCGACAGATCCTGGCTACACCTTC
>TRBD2|TRBJ2-3|few|TRBV7-2
CASRNQRGGTDTQYF
TGTGCCAGCAGGAACCAGCGGGGAGGCACAGATACGCAGTATTTT
>NA|TRBJ1-1|few|TRBV6-5
CASSYGSNTEAFF
TGTGCCAGCAGTTACGGTTCGAACACTGAAGCTTTCTTT
>NA|TRBJ2-3|few|TRBV6-1
CASSEAGSTDTQYF
TGTGCCAGCAGTGAAGCCGGGAGCACAGATACGCAGTATTTT